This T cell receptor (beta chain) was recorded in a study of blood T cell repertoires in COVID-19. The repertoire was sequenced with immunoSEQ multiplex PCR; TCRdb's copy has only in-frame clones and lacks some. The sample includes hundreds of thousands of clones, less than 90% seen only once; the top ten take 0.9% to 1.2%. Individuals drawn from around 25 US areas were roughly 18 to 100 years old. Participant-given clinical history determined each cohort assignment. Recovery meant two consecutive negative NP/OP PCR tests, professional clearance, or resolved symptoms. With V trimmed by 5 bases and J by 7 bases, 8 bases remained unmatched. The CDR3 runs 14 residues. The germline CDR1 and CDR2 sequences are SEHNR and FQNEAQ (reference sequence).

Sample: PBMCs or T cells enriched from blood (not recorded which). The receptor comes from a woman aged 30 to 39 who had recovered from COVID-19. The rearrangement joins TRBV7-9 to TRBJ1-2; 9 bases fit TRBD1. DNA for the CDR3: TGTGCCAGCAGCCTCGACGGACAGGGGTCTGGCTACACCTTC. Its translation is CASSLDGQGSGYTF. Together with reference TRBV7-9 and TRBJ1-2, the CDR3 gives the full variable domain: DTGVSQNPRHKITKRGQNVTFRCDPISEHNRLYWYRQTLGQGPEFLTYFQNEAQLEKSRLLSDRFSAERPKGSFSTLEIQRTEQGDSAMYLCASSLDGQGSGYTFGSGTRLTVV.